One TCR beta chain is described in this entry. This sample is part of a study of blood T cell repertoires in COVID-19. Study-wide context: Sources were T cells, B-cell-depleted T cells, or PBMCs; the material itself was cDNA or gDNA.

Germline V gene sequence: CDR1 GTSNPN, CDR2 SVGIG (reference sequence). The CDR3 covers 12 residues. V was trimmed by 2 bases and J by 10 bases, leaving 9 bases between them. Sequencing was performed with immunoSEQ multiplex PCR; in TCRdb, only in-frame clones are kept and a portion is missing. Altogether 250,000 to 350,000 clones are present, approximately 84% being singletons, with the ten largest covering around 1.6%. This chain connects TRBV30 to TRBJ1-6; D not certain. Material for sequencing was peripheral blood. The receptor comes from a human donor with COVID-19, enrolled during active disease. The donor label of this sample is uncertain. Here the CDR3 DNA reads TGTGCCTGGAGTCCCACTTGGTCACCCCTCCACTTT. Translation: CAWSPTWSPLHF.